A single T cell receptor (beta chain) is shown here with its context. What it binds is unknown. Noted treatment: 19 received Ad26.COV2.S at low or high dose, single or two shots; five or six received placebo; per-sample allocation not given. The study sampled participants on day 63 after the first vaccine or placebo injection. The data derive from a study of Ad26.COV2.S vaccination and SARS-CoV-2 variants. Study-level results: Non-spike TCR breadth did not differ much between vaccine and placebo recipients. Vaccinees displayed broader spike-specific TCR repertoires than placebo recipients.

TCRdb's copy holds only in-frame clones and misses some; the assay was immunoSEQ multiplex PCR. The data show about half a million clones, with about 88% seen just once and about 1.7% held by the top ten. The sequence was obtained from a person between 18 and 59 years old who received the Ad26.COV2.S COVID-19 vaccine or a placebo. The sequencing here drew on peripheral blood, taken in a trial of Ad26.COV2.S vaccine versus placebo.

CDR3 nucleotides: TGTGCCAGCTCACCAGCAGGGGTGAACACTGAAGCTTTCTTT. Amino acid sequence: CASSPAGVNTEAFF. This chain connects TRBV18 to TRBJ1-1; perhaps TRBD1 as D (6 bases). The V end lost 2 bases, the J end lost 0 bases, and 7 bases lay between the germline ends. The CDR3 has 14 residues. In germline, CDR1 is KGHSH, CDR2 LQKENI.